Described below is a single T cell receptor beta chain sequence and its context. Its antigen is not known. V was pared by 1 base and J by 3 bases, with 4 bases of the junction left unmatched. Germline values: CDR1 SGHRS, CDR2 YFSETQ. The CDR3 loop spans 15 amino acids. This record belongs to a study of T-cell reconstitution after alpha-beta-depleted transplantation in children. It was with unique molecular identifiers that the TCRbeta library was prepared. From the PCR reads, TCRdb called clonotypes with MiXCR, one entry per CDR3 protein. The table lists 610,000 or so distinct CDR3 sequences, 27% of them singletons. Findings of the study overall: Approximately two months post-transplant, alpha-beta T cells reportedly originated from several hundred expanded graft clones. After one year, T-cell counts and TCRbeta diversity mostly came from new T cells. Surviving recipient T cells and thymic progenitors accounted for the high day-60 TCRbeta diversity observed in some patients.

The source was PBMCs, collected before TCRalphabeta/CD19-depleted stem cell transplant. This receptor was taken from a boy under two years old with Wiskott-Aldrich syndrome, due to receive a stem cell transplant. V gene TRBV5-1 combines with J gene TRBJ2-1, with 7 positions matching TRBD2. The CDR3 loop is CASSLYAGDYNEQFF. CDR3 coding DNA: TGCGCCAGCAGCTTGTACGCGGGAGACTACAATGAGCAGTTCTTC.